A selection of T cell receptor beta chains follows, all from one sample in a study of identical twins. TCRdb re-called the 5' RACE reads through MiXCR, storing one row per CDR3 protein. The repertoire consists of 250,000 to 350,000 distinct CDR3 sequences, with 9.5% occurring once and the leading ten covering 7% to 8.5%. The sample also formed part of further work on yellow fever vaccine responses in identical twins.

Sequencing was done on a sample of CD8+ T cells sorted from blood. Receptors were obtained from a woman between 18 and 29 years old in good health. Each CDR3 is given with its conserved first and last residue. Each record gives: D gene, V gene, J gene, clone size, CDR3 DNA, CDR3 protein. The D gene is left open where the match is weak. Not all rows give a size; the values are once, few, many and, for expanded clones, a class.

D: .; V: TRBV27; J: TRBJ2-1; size: few; DNA: TGTGCCAGCAGTTCTTCAATGATGCAGTTCTTC; CDR3: CASSSSMMQFF
D: .; V: TRBV19; J: TRBJ2-1; size: many; DNA: TGTGCCAGTAGTATAGGGGGGTATGAGCAGTTCTTC; CDR3: CASSIGGYEQFF
D: .; V: TRBV28; J: TRBJ2-7; size: few; DNA: TGTGCCAGCAGTTTAGACGAGCAGTACTTC; CDR3: CASSLDEQYF
D: .; V: TRBV28; J: TRBJ2-7; size: .; DNA: TGTGCCAGCAGCTGGGCGGGCCAGATAACCTCCTACGAGCAGTACTTC; CDR3: CASSWAGQITSYEQYF
D: .; V: TRBV12-3/TRBV12-4; J: TRBJ2-7; size: many; DNA: TGTGCCAGCGACCGAAAGGGGCAGTTTTACGAGCAGTACTTC; CDR3: CASDRKGQFYEQYF
D: .; V: TRBV4-2; J: TRBJ1-6; size: few; DNA: TGTGCCAGCAGCCAATCCACCAGCTCCTATAATTCACCCCTCCACTTT; CDR3: CASSQSTSSYNSPLHF
D: TRBD1; V: TRBV11-2; J: TRBJ2-2; size: many; DNA: TGTGCCAGCAGCCACAGGGGGCTAAACACCGGGGAGCTGTTTTTT; CDR3: CASSHRGLNTGELFF
D: .; V: TRBV20-1; J: TRBJ2-2; size: .; DNA: TGCAGTGCTTGTGAGCTGAACACCGGGGAGCTGTTTTTT; CDR3: CSACELNTGELFF
D: TRBD1; V: TRBV7-9; J: TRBJ1-2; size: .; DNA: TGTGCCAGCAGCATCACCGGGACAGAAAACTATGGCTACACCTTC; CDR3: CASSITGTENYGYTF
D: .; V: TRBV6-2/TRBV6-3; J: TRBJ2-3; size: few; DNA: TGTGCCAGCAGTTACTCGGACGGGACCCCTGTGGGAGATACGCAGTATTTT; CDR3: CASSYSDGTPVGDTQYF
D: .; V: TRBV12-3/TRBV12-4; J: TRBJ2-1; size: many; DNA: TGTGCCAGCAGTCTCGAGGAGAGTGAGCAGTTCTTC; CDR3: CASSLEESEQFF
D: .; V: TRBV7-2; J: TRBJ2-7; size: .; DNA: TGTGCCAGCAGCTTGAACAGGGTTTTCGAGCAGTACTTC; CDR3: CASSLNRVFEQYF
D: .; V: TRBV2; J: TRBJ2-5; size: many; DNA: TGTGCCAGCAGTGAATGGGCCTCAGAAGAGACCCAGTACTTC; CDR3: CASSEWASEETQYF
D: TRBD1; V: TRBV2; J: TRBJ2-1; size: many; DNA: TGTGCCAGCACCCATACCGGACAGGGTACCTACAATGAGCAGTTCTTC; CDR3: CASTHTGQGTYNEQFF
D: .; V: TRBV29-1; J: TRBJ2-3; size: many; DNA: TGCAGCGTTGAAGATCTGACAGCTAGCACAGATACGCAGTATTTT; CDR3: CSVEDLTASTDTQYF
D: TRBD2; V: TRBV28; J: TRBJ2-1; size: many; DNA: TGTGCCAGCAGTTTTTTACTAGCGGGGGGCGATGAGCAGTTCTTC; CDR3: CASSFLLAGGDEQFF
D: .; V: TRBV5-1; J: TRBJ2-2; size: .; DNA: TGCGCCAGCAGCCATTACGAGGGCTCCGGGGAGCTGTTTTTT; CDR3: CASSHYEGSGELFF
D: .; V: TRBV3-1; J: TRBJ2-5; size: many; DNA: TGTGCCAGCAGCCAAGAAGGGGGGCGGGAGACCCAGTACTTC; CDR3: CASSQEGGRETQYF
D: .; V: TRBV4-3; J: TRBJ2-1; size: few; DNA: TGCGCCAGCAGCCAAGAGTACCAAACGGTTGATGAGCAGTTCTTC; CDR3: CASSQEYQTVDEQFF
D: .; V: TRBV7-9; J: TRBJ2-3; size: many; DNA: TGTGCCAGCAGCTTAGCGAACTCTAGTGCAGATACGCAGTATTTT; CDR3: CASSLANSSADTQYF
D: .; V: TRBV4-3; J: TRBJ2-3; size: .; DNA: TGCGCCAGCAGCCCCCGCCTCGAGGTCTCTAGCACAGATACGCAGTATTTT; CDR3: CASSPRLEVSSTDTQYF
D: TRBD2; V: TRBV2; J: TRBJ2-2; size: few; DNA: TGTGCCATCCTCTCGAACAGGGAACTAGCGGGGCGCCCGAACACCGGGGAGCTGTTTTTT; CDR3: CAILSNRELAGRPNTGELFF
D: TRBD1; V: TRBV27; J: TRBJ1-5; size: .; DNA: TGTGCCAGCAGTAGGACAGGGATAAATCAGCCCCAGCATTTT; CDR3: CASSRTGINQPQHF
D: TRBD2; V: TRBV11-1; J: TRBJ2-3; size: few; DNA: TGTGCCAGCAGCTTTCCTAGCGGGGGGGCTAGGGGCACAGATACGCAGTATTTT; CDR3: CASSFPSGGARGTDTQYF
D: TRBD2; V: TRBV4-3; J: TRBJ2-1; size: many; DNA: TGCGCCAGCAGCCAACGTCTGGGACTAGCGGTAAACAATGAGCAGTTCTTC; CDR3: CASSQRLGLAVNNEQFF
D: .; V: TRBV4-3; J: TRBJ2-7; size: few; DNA: TGCGCCAGCAGCCAAGATCGAGCGGGCCCTCGGAGCGAGCAGTACTTC; CDR3: CASSQDRAGPRSEQYF
D: .; V: TRBV12-3/TRBV12-4; J: TRBJ2-7; size: many; DNA: TGTGCCAGCAGTTTTGGGCAGAGCTACGAGCAGTACTTC; CDR3: CASSFGQSYEQYF
D: TRBD2; V: TRBV20-1; J: TRBJ2-1; size: few; DNA: TGCAGTGCTCCGTGGACTAGCGGGGTTAATGAGCAGTTCTTC; CDR3: CSAPWTSGVNEQFF
D: .; V: TRBV25-1; J: TRBJ2-7; size: .; DNA: TGTGCCAGCAGTGGGAGGCAGGGCTACGAGCAGTACTTC; CDR3: CASSGRQGYEQYF
D: .; V: TRBV7-9; J: TRBJ2-5; size: .; DNA: TGTGCCAGCAGCTCAGGGGACCAGTACTTC; CDR3: CASSSGDQYF
D: TRBD2; V: TRBV4-1; J: TRBJ2-1; size: many; DNA: TGCGCCAGCAGCACTTCTAGCGGGTTGATGGTGGAGCAGTTCTTC; CDR3: CASSTSSGLMVEQFF
D: .; V: TRBV29-1; J: TRBJ2-1; size: many; DNA: TGCAGCGTTGACTTAGCTCTAACTAATGAGCAGTTCTTC; CDR3: CSVDLALTNEQFF
D: .; V: TRBV28; J: TRBJ2-1; size: many; DNA: TGTGCCAGCAGTTTGTCCCAGGGTCCCCCGTACAATGAGCAGTTCTTC; CDR3: CASSLSQGPPYNEQFF
D: TRBD2; V: TRBV4-2; J: TRBJ2-7; size: few; DNA: TGTGCCAGCAGCGCTAGCGGGCACTACGAGCAGTACTTC; CDR3: CASSASGHYEQYF
D: TRBD2; V: TRBV25-1; J: TRBJ2-3; size: many; DNA: TGTGCCAGCAGTGGGTTTGCTAGCGGGACACCAGATACGCAGTATTTT; CDR3: CASSGFASGTPDTQYF
D: TRBD2; V: TRBV20-1; J: TRBJ2-3; size: .; DNA: TGCAGTGCTATAGGGACTAGCGGGGGGGTAATTGGCACAGATACGCAGTATTTT; CDR3: CSAIGTSGGVIGTDTQYF